This TCR beta chain is drawn from a study of T cell changes during pregnancy in multiple sclerosis. The CDR3 has 18 amino acids. Clones were sequenced by immunoSEQ multiplex PCR, and TCRdb holds only the in-frame ones, with some missing. The sample consists of tens of thousands of clones, around 92% of them appearing once. Sequenced here: peripheral blood, sampled in the third trimester of pregnancy. The origin of this receptor is a female donor in good health, enrolled as a control in a pregnancy study. The genes are TRBV21-1 and TRBJ2-4; TRBD2, the table's D call, was not compared with the DNA. TRBV21-1 is a pseudogene segment. The CDR3 spells CASSKDTGVRGTKNIQYF. The DNA for the CDR3 is TGTGCCAGCAGCAAAGACACGGGGGTCCGGGGAACCAAAAACATTCAGTACTTC.